This note documents a single T cell receptor (beta chain) sequence. The antigen is undetermined. Naive CD4 T cells, CD45RO-negative and CD62L-positive, were flow-sorted from PBMCs. V dropped 1 base and J dropped 3; count of bases not matched to a gene: 17. CDR3 length: 21 residues. Germline V gives CDR1 KGHSH, CDR2 LQKENI. These data originate in a study of human versus mouse CDR3 diversity and MHC coevolution. Produced via immunoSEQ multiplex PCR; TCRdb's table is partial and in-frame only. The repertoire holds about 60,000 clones, with 94% as singletons. Overall study results and limits: iCHAO1 estimated the human TCR beta repertoire at about 1.6 million clonotypes. The lowest clonal inequality scores came from most of the three human donors.

This chain links TRBV18 with TRBJ2-3; 12 bases fit TRBD2. The receptor was derived from a person aged 55 to 70 in good health. Sequenced material: naive CD4+ T cells from blood. The subset here: CD45RO-negative CD62L-positive naive CD4 T cells. The CDR3, as DNA: TGTGCCAGCTCACCACTGAATACCGGGACAACAGGACTAGCGGGGACAGATACGCAGTATTTT. Translating gives CASSPLNTGTTGLAGTDTQYF.